Listed here is a single T cell receptor beta chain. This specimen belongs to a study of T cell repertoires in cytomegalovirus infection. Germline V gene data show CDR1 as SQVTM and CDR2 as ANQGSEA. V was trimmed by 7 bases and J by 5 bases, leaving 11 bases between them. This CDR3 has 11 amino acids. TCRdb used MiXCR to reprocess the reads, holding one entry per CDR3 protein. The data contain about 460,000 distinct CDR3 sequences, 11% of them singletons. The chain couples TRBV29-1 to TRBJ1-1, with D possibly TRBD1 on 5 matching bases. The sequence was obtained from a human donor in good health (CMV status not recorded). Some clones in this sample may be carry-over from other donors' samples. Sequences were obtained from PBMCs. CDR3 sequence: CSAGHTTEAFF. CDR3 nucleotides: TGCAGCGCCGGACATACAACTGAAGCTTTCTTT.